The present entry profiles one T cell receptor (beta chain) with its context. This specimen belongs to a study of blood T cell repertoires in COVID-19. Study at large: The cDNA or gDNA used as material had been derived from T cells, B-cell-depleted T cells, or PBMCs.

In the source study's methods: The authors estimated nucleated cell counts from reference gene primer amplification. The method was immunoSEQ multiplex PCR; TCRdb's version includes in-frame clones alone and lacks a portion of them. The DNA gave D and trimming, while V, J and clone size come from that table. This sample has fewer than 100,000 clones, with 80% to 90% found just once. The sequenced material came from peripheral blood. The receptor was derived from a woman of 80 years or more with acute or convalescent COVID-19.

The CDR3 spells CASSIQGYEQYF. The DNA for the CDR3 is TGTGCCAGCAGTATCCAGGGTTACGAGCAGTACTTC. This chain uses TRBV2 with TRBJ2-7; TRBD1 is a possible D gene (5 bases). This CDR3 is built from 12 residues. From germline, CDR1 is SNHLY and CDR2 FYNNEI. Trimming pared 5 bases from V and 4 bases from J, leaving 9 bases between. The full variable domain, completed using reference TRBV2 and TRBJ2-7, is EPEVTQTPSHQVTQMGQEVILRCVPISNHLYFYWYRQILGQKVEFLVSFYNNEISEKSEIFDDQFSVERPDGSNFTLKIRSTKLEDSAMYFCASSIQGYEQYFGPGTRLTVT.